This entry lists 28 T cell receptor beta chains sequenced from one sample in a study of shared clonotypes between healthy human individuals. Profiled with immunoSEQ multiplex PCR; TCRdb holds only in-frame clones, not every one. Among around 700,000 clones listed, around four fifths were seen once. The sample was memory CD4+ T cells sorted from blood. Subset meaning: CD45RA-negative fraction. These TCRs come from a woman aged 25-40 years in good health.

This rearrangement joins TRBV7-2 to TRBJ2-1; 11 nucleotides agree with TRBD2. Trimming cost V 1 base and J 9 bases; bases outside gene matches: 5. Germline CDR1 SGHTA, CDR2 FQGNSA. The CDR3 extends over 15 amino acids. CDR3 sequence: CASSLGVAGGREQFF. The CDR3 DNA sequence: TGTGCCAGCAGCTTAGGGGTAGCGGGAGGGCGTGAGCAGTTCTTC.

The chain combines TRBV6-5 with TRBJ2-7, with D possibly matching TRBD2 (5 bases). CDR1 and CDR2 from the germline V gene are MNHEY and SVGAGI. The V end was cut by 0 bases, the J end by 7 bases, with 16 bases between. The CDR3 is made up of 15 amino acids. CDR3 nucleotide sequence: TGTGCCAGCAGTTACTCGGTAATAGGGTCGGGGGAGCAGTACTTC. This translates into CASSYSVIGSGEQYF.

This clone was counted between two and nine times. CDR3 sequence reads: CASSWRGQGSIQYF. CDR3 bases: TGTGCCAGTAGTTGGAGGGGACAGGGGAGCATTCAGTACTTC. This chain connects TRBV19 to TRBJ2-4; TRBD1 agrees at 10 bases. This CDR3 comprises 14 residues. Trimming took 5 bases from V and 9 from J; bases not matched to a gene: 7. Germline CDR1 LNHDA, CDR2 SQIVND (reference sequence).

This chain links TRBV4-1 with TRBJ2-7; D unresolved. The CDR3 has 16 residues. Germline-derived CDR1 and CDR2 are MGHRA and YSYEKL. V lost 1 base, J lost 5 bases, and 18 bases lay in between. As DNA, the CDR3 is TGCGCCAGCAGCCAAGTGGACGCCGGGTGGAACCACGAGCAGTACTTC. It codes for CASSQVDAGWNHEQYF.

This clone turned up a few times. This chain connects TRBV10-2 to TRBJ2-5; maybe TRBD2 (5 bases). The V end was cut by 6 bases, the J end by 4 bases, with 15 bases between. The CDR3 extends over 14 amino acids. Germline assignment: CDR1 WSHSY and CDR2 SAAADI. The CDR3 DNA reads as TGCGCCAGCAGGGACTCGAGGGCAGGAGAGACCCAGTACTTC. Translated: CASRDSRAGETQYF.

V usage is TRBV27 and J usage is TRBJ2-2, with TRBD2 matching 13 bases. The germline V gene encodes CDR1 MNHEY and CDR2 SMNVEV (reference sequence). J was trimmed by 5 bases and V by 5 bases; bases with no gene match: 5. The CDR3 is 16 amino acids. The CDR3 spells CASSPPGLAGTGELFF. The CDR3 DNA follows: TGTGCCAGCAGTCCTCCGGGACTAGCGGGAACCGGGGAGCTGTTTTTT.

V usage is TRBV9 and J usage is TRBJ2-2, with 7 bases identical to TRBD2. The V gene end was trimmed by 3 bases and the J gene end by 4 bases; junction bases not matched to a gene: 9. The germline gives CDR1 SGDLS, CDR2 YYNGEE. The CDR3 length is 16 residues. The DNA for the CDR3 is TGTGCCAGCAGCGACCCCCGGGAGGTAGTCACCGGGGAGCTGTTTTTT. It translates to CASSDPREVVTGELFF.

The chain couples TRBV6-5 to TRBJ2-3; possibly TRBD1 or TRBD2 for D (5 bases each). V lost 6 bases to trimming and J lost 4 bases, with 11 bases between them. The V gene's germline CDR1 is MNHEY and CDR2 SVGAGI. CDR3 size: 13 residues. The CDR3 here is CASRGRRSDTQYF. Written as DNA, the CDR3 is TGTGCCAGCAGGGGACGTCGTTCAGATACGCAGTATTTT.

CDR3 residues: CASSLTGTGNEKLFF. CDR3 nucleotides: TGTGCCAGCAGTCTCACCGGGACAGGGAATGAAAAACTGTTTTTT. This sequence joins TRBV28 and TRBJ1-4, with TRBD1 matching 9 bases. The CDR3 length is 15 residues. V was pared by 5 bases and J by 5 bases, with 6 bases of the junction left unmatched. Germline V CDR1 and CDR2: MDHEN, SYDVKM.

This clone was detected once. CDR3 sequence reads: CASSADRPPYEQYF. The CDR3, as DNA: TGTGCCAGCAGCGCAGACAGGCCACCCTACGAGCAGTACTTC. This chain links TRBV9 with TRBJ2-7; a weak D match, TRBD1 (6 bases). The CDR3 has 14 amino acids. CDR1 and CDR2 from the germline V gene are SGDLS and YYNGEE. Trimming pared 3 bases from V and 2 bases from J, leaving 12 bases between.

The CDR3 is CASSPMGGGSMNPYNEQFF. CDR3 nucleotides: TGTGCCAGCTCACCCATGGGCGGGGGCAGCATGAATCCTTACAATGAGCAGTTCTTC. This chain uses TRBV18 with TRBJ2-1, with a weak D call TRBD2 (7 bases). CDR1 and CDR2 (germline): KGHSH, LQKENI. Trimming left V 3 bases short and J 4 bases short, with 25 bases between. CDR3 length: 19 amino acids.

The chain joins TRBV28 to TRBJ1-4; possible D gene TRBD1, 6 bases. CDR3 length equals 15 residues. Deletions cut 6 bases from V and 8 bases from J, with 19 bases between. Germline V gene sequence: CDR1 MDHEN, CDR2 SYDVKM. CDR3 sequence: CASSYQQGGGEKLFF. In DNA form, the CDR3 reads TGTGCCAGCAGCTACCAACAGGGAGGTGGGGAAAAACTGTTTTTT.

The chain couples TRBV11-2 to TRBJ2-6; D is ambiguous. Germline values: CDR1 SGHAT, CDR2 FQNNGV. Trimming took off 1 base at V and 1 base at J, with 5 bases between the two ends. The CDR3 extends over 15 amino acids. CDR3 amino acids: CASSLGGSGANVLTF. CDR3 DNA sequence: TGTGCCAGCAGCTTAGGAGGATCTGGGGCCAACGTCCTGACTTTC. Variable domain in full (rest from reference TRBV11-2 and TRBJ2-6): EAGVAQSPRYKIIEKRQSVAFWCNPISGHATLYWYQQILGQGPKLLIQFQNNGVVDDSQLPKDRFSAERLKGVDSTLKIQPAKLEDSAVYLCASSLGGSGANVLTFGAGSRLTVL.

The V call is TRBV16, the J call TRBJ2-2, with D possibly TRBD1 on 6 matching bases. Germline CDR1 and CDR2: KGHSY and FQNENV. The germline V and J ends were trimmed by 3 bases and 1 base, with 9 bases remaining between them. The CDR3 extends over 15 amino acids. DNA of the CDR3: TGTGCCAGCAGCCAGAAGACAGGGAACACCGGGGAGCTGTTTTTT. Protein sequence: CASSQKTGNTGELFF.

This clone has only a few counts. This chain uses TRBV27 with TRBJ2-7; either TRBD1 or TRBD2 may fit D (6 bases each). The V and J ends lost 8 bases and 0 bases respectively, with 17 bases between them. This CDR3 has 15 amino acids. The germline V gene encodes CDR1 MNHEY and CDR2 SMNVEV (reference sequence). CDR3 loop: CASRLRGASSYEQYF. As DNA, the CDR3 is TGTGCCAGCCGTCTGAGGGGGGCTAGCTCCTACGAGCAGTACTTC.

The V and J genes are TRBV2 and TRBJ2-1; D gene unclear. Germline V lookup: CDR1 SNHLY, CDR2 FYNNEI. CDR3 size: 14 residues. V shed 4 bases and J shed 2 bases, with 9 bases lying between them. CDR3 region: CASSGADPYNEQFF. CDR3 DNA sequence: TGTGCCAGCAGTGGGGCGGACCCCTACAATGAGCAGTTCTTC.

This clone was observed once. The rearrangement joins TRBV6-6 to TRBJ2-1; TRBD2 matches at 10 bases. CDR1 is MNHNY and CDR2 is SVGAGI in the germline V gene (reference sequence). The CDR3 runs to 14 residues. Trimming took 5 bases from V and 7 from J; bases not matched to a gene: 5. The CDR3 DNA follows: TGTGCCAGCAGTCGGACTAGCGGACGAAATGAGCAGTTCTTC. Its protein is CASSRTSGRNEQFF.

V gene TRBV28 combines with J gene TRBJ2-5; D possibly corresponds to TRBD1 (5 bases). The germline V and J ends were trimmed by 5 bases and 4 bases, with 14 bases remaining between them. Germline-derived CDR1 and CDR2 are MDHEN and SYDVKM. The length of the CDR3 is 14 residues. The CDR3 is CASSSVLGVETQYF. CDR3 bases: TGTGCCAGCAGTAGCGTTCTAGGGGTAGAGACCCAGTACTTC.

The chain recombines TRBV10-1 with TRBJ1-1; D gene uncertain. Trimming removed 6 bases at V and 0 bases at J, with 11 bases between. The CDR3 runs to 14 residues. Germline values: CDR1 WNHNN, CDR2 SYGVQD (reference sequence). The CDR3 is CASSNSPLNTEAFF. DNA of the CDR3: TGCGCCAGCAGCAACTCACCGCTGAACACTGAAGCTTTCTTT.

The chain links TRBV10-1 to TRBJ1-1; no firm D call. The CDR3 has 12 amino acids. Germline CDR1 reads WNHNN; CDR2 reads SYGVQD (reference sequence). Trimming removed 4 bases from V and 4 bases from J, with 7 bases in between. The DNA of the CDR3 is TGCGCCAGCAGTGCCGGGCCCACTGAAGCTTTCTTT. Its protein is CASSAGPTEAFF.

This clone was counted once. The rearrangement links TRBV27 to TRBJ2-1; D is perhaps TRBD2 (6 bases). Germline V gene lookup returns CDR1 MNHEY and CDR2 SMNVEV (reference sequence). The CDR3 covers 14 residues. With 5 bases removed from V and 1 base from J, the gap between germline ends came to 9 bases. In DNA form, the CDR3 reads TGTGCCAGCAGTACGACTAGTTCCTACAATGAGCAGTTCTTC. It translates to CASSTTSSYNEQFF.

The sample holds a few counts of this clone. CDR3 bases: TGTGCCATCAGTGAAGCCCTGACATCTAGCACAGATACGCAGTATTTT. It yields the protein CAISEALTSSTDTQYF. The chain joins TRBV10-3 to TRBJ2-3; D unclear. This CDR3 spans 16 amino acids. Germline values: CDR1 ENHRY, CDR2 SYGVKD. Deletions cut 3 bases from V and 0 bases from J, with 13 bases between.

The chain uses TRBV11-3 and TRBJ2-2; D gene unclear. The CDR3 loop spans 16 amino acids. The V end was cut by 5 bases, the J end by 2 bases, with 15 bases between. In germline, CDR1 is SGHNT, CDR2 YENEEA. This chain's CDR3 is CASSPRMGSNTGELFF. The CDR3 coding sequence is TGTGCCAGCAGCCCCAGGATGGGGTCTAACACCGGGGAGCTGTTTTTT. Combining the CDR3 with reference TRBV11-3 and TRBJ2-2 gives the whole variable domain EAGVVQSPRYKIIEKKQPVAFWCNPISGHNTLYWYLQNLGQGPELLIRYENEEAVDDSQLPKDRFSAERLKGVDSTLKIQPAELGDSAVYLCASSPRMGSNTGELFFGEGSRLTVL.

The chain employs TRBV6-4 and TRBJ2-1; perhaps TRBD2 as D (6 bases). CDR1 is MRHNA and CDR2 is SNTAGT in the germline V gene. This CDR3 is 16 amino acids long. V lost 0 bases, J lost 0 bases, and 9 bases lay in between. CDR3 residues: CASSDSKLASYNEQFF. CDR3 coding DNA: TGTGCCAGCAGTGACTCGAAACTAGCCTCCTACAATGAGCAGTTCTTC.

This CDR3 is CASSLVLGQGYGYTF. The CDR3 DNA follows: TGTGCCAGCAGCTTAGTATTGGGACAGGGATATGGCTACACCTTC. The J gene is TRBJ1-2, the V gene TRBV7-2; 9 bases align to TRBD1. The CDR3 has 15 residues. The germline gives CDR1 SGHTA, CDR2 FQGNSA. Trimming cost V 1 base and J 5 bases; bases outside gene matches: 5.

Concerning this clone itself: This same CDR3 is encoded by further DNA sequences in the sample. The rearrangement links TRBV28 to TRBJ2-7; either TRBD1 or TRBD2 may supply D (5 bases each). Trimming pared 5 bases from V and 4 bases from J, leaving 6 bases between. The CDR3 has 11 amino acids. The V gene's germline CDR1 is MDHEN and CDR2 SYDVKM. The CDR3 DNA reads as TGTGCCAGCAGTGGGGGTTACGAGCAGTACTTC. Its translation: CASSGGYEQYF.

J is TRBJ2-1 and V is TRBV10-3; TRBD2 aligns across 7 bases. Germline values: CDR1 ENHRY, CDR2 SYGVKD. The V segment lost 7 bases and the J segment 7 bases; nucleotides outside the gene matches: 7. The CDR3 runs 13 residues. CDR3 nucleotide sequence: TGTGCCATCAACCAGCGGGAAGGGAATGAGCAGTTCTTC. It encodes CAINQREGNEQFF.

As regards this clone: This sample also contains other DNA sequences that code for the same CDR3. J is TRBJ1-5 and V is TRBV28; maybe TRBD1 (5 bases). Germline CDR1 is MDHEN and CDR2 is SYDVKM. The CDR3 loop spans 12 amino acids. V was shortened by 8 bases and J by 2 bases, with 7 bases between the two germline ends. This CDR3 is CASRGGNQPQHF. In nucleotides, the CDR3 is TGTGCCAGCCGAGGGGGCAATCAGCCCCAGCATTTT. Filled out from reference TRBV28 and TRBJ1-5, the complete variable domain reads DVKVTQSSRYLVKRTGEKVFLECVQDMDHENMFWYRQDPGLGLRLIYFSYDVKMKEKGDIPEGYSVSREKKERFSLILESASTNQTSMYLCASRGGNQPQHFGDGTRLSIL.